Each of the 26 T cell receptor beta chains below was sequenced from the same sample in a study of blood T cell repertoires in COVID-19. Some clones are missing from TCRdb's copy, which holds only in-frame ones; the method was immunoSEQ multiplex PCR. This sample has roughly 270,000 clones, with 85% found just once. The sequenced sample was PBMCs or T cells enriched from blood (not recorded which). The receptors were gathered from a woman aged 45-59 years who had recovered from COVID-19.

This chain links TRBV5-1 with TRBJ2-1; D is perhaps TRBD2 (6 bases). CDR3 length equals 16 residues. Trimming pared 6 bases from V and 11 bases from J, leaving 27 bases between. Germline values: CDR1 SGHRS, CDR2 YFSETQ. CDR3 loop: CASMVGDLLRDFKQFF. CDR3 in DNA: TGCGCCAGCATGGTAGGGGACCTCCTCCGGGACTTCAAGCAGTTCTTC.

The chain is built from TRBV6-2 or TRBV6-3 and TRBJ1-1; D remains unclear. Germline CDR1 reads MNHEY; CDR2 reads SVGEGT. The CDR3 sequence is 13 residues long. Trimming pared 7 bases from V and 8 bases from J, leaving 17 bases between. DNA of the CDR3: TGTGCCAGCACCCCCCTCTATCAGACAGAAGCTTTCTTT. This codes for CASTPLYQTEAFF.

CDR3 protein: CAWSVEAGQGGTEAFF. CDR3 sequence (DNA): TGTGCCTGGAGTGTTGAGGCGGGACAGGGTGGGACTGAAGCTTTCTTT. This rearrangement joins TRBV30 to TRBJ1-1; 9 nucleotides align to TRBD1. The V and J ends lost 0 bases and 5 bases, in that order; junction bases with no gene match: 10. The CDR3 runs to 16 residues. Per the germline V gene, CDR1 is GTSNPN and CDR2 is SVGIG (reference sequence).

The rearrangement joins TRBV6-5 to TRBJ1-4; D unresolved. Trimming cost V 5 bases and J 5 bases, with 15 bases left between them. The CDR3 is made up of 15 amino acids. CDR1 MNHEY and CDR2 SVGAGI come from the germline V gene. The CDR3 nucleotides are TGTGCCAGCAGTCACGACACGACCCGGAATGAAAAACTGTTTTTT. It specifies CASSHDTTRNEKLFF.

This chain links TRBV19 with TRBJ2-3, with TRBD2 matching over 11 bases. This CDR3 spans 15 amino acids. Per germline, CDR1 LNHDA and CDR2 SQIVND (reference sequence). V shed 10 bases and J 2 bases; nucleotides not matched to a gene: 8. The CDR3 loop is CATRTSGYSTDTQYF. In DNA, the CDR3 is TGTGCCACCCGGACTAGCGGGTATTCCACAGATACGCAGTATTTT.

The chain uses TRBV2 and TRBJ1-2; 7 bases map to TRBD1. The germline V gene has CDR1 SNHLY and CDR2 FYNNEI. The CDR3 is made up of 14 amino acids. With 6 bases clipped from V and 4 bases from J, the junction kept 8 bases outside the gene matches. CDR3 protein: CASRGDSQFYGYTF. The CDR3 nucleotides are TGTGCCAGCAGGGGGGACAGCCAATTCTATGGCTACACCTTC.

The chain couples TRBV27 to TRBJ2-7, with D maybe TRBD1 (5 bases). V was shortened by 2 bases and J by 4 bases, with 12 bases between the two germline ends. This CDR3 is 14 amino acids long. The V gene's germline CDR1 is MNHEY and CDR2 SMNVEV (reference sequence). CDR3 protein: CASSLGAGPYEQYF. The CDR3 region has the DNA TGTGCCAGCAGTTTAGGGGCAGGACCTTACGAGCAGTACTTC.

CDR3 DNA sequence: TGTGCCGTCTCAAAAGAGGGGAGGGGCGGGCGGACTGAAGCTTTCTTT. As protein: CAVSKEGRGGRTEAFF. The V gene is TRBV10-3, the J gene TRBJ1-1; weak D call: TRBD1 (5 bases). V lost 11 bases to trimming and J lost 5 bases, with 27 bases between them. Germline V lookup: CDR1 ENHRY, CDR2 SYGVKD. This CDR3 is built from 16 residues.

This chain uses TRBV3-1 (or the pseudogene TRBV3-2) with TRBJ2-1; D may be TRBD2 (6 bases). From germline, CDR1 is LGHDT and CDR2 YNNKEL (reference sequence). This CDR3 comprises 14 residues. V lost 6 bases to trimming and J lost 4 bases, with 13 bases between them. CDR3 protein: CASRPGLSYNEQFF. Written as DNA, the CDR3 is TGTGCCAGCAGACCGGGACTCTCGTACAATGAGCAGTTCTTC.

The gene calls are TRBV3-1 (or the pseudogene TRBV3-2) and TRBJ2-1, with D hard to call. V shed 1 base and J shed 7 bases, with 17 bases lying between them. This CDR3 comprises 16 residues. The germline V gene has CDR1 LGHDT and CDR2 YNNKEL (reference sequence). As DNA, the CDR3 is TGTGCCAGCAGCCAAGGCTCTAAGTCGAGTTTAAATGAGCAGTTCTTC. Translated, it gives CASSQGSKSSLNEQFF.

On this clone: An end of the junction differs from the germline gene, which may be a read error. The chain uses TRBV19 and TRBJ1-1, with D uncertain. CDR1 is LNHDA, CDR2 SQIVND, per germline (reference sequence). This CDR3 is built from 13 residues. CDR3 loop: CTSSINMNTEAFF. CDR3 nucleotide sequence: TGTACCAGTAGTATAAACATGAACACTGAAGCTTTCTTT.

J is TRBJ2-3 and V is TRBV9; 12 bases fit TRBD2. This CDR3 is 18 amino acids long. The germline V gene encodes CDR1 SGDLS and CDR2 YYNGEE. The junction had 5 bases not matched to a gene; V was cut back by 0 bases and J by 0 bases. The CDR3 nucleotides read TGTGCCAGCAGCGTAGCTACGGGACTAGCGGGTAGCACAGATACGCAGTATTTT. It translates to CASSVATGLAGSTDTQYF.

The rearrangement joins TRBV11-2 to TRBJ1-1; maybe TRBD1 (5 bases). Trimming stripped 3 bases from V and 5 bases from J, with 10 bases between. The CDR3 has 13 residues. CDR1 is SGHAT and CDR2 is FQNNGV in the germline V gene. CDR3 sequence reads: CASSLTQGTEAFF. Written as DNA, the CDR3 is TGTGCCAGCAGCTTGACTCAGGGAACTGAAGCTTTCTTT.

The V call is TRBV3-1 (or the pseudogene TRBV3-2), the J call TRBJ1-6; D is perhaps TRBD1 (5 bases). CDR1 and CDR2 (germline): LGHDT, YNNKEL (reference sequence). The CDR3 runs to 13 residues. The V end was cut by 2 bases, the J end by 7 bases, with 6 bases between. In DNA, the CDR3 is TGTGCCAGCAGCCAACCAGGGAATTCACCCCTCCACTTT. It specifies CASSQPGNSPLHF.

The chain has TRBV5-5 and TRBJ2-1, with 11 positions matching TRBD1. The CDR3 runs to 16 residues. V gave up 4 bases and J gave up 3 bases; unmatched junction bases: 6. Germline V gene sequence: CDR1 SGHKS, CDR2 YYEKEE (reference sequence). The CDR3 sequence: CASSEGQGALYNEQFF. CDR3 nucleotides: TGTGCCAGCAGCGAAGGACAGGGGGCTCTCTACAATGAGCAGTTCTTC.

The CDR3 sequence is CASSPPVSGQETQYF. The CDR3 nucleotides read TGTGCCAGCTCACCACCGGTTAGCGGGCAAGAGACCCAGTACTTC. The chain carries TRBV18 and TRBJ2-5; 7 bases map to TRBD2. The germline V gene has CDR1 KGHSH and CDR2 LQKENI. The V and J ends lost 0 bases and 2 bases, in that order; junction bases with no gene match: 3. CDR3 size: 15 residues.

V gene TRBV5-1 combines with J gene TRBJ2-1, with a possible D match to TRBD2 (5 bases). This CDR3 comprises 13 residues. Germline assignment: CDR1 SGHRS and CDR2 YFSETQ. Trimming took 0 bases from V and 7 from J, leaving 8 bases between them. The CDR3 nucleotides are TGCGCCAGCAGCTTGGGTACGGGGAATGAGCAGTTCTTC. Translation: CASSLGTGNEQFF.

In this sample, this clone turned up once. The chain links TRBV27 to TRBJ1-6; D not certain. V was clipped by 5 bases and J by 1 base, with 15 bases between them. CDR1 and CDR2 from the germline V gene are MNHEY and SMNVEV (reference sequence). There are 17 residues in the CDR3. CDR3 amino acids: CASSPVWSESYNSPLHF. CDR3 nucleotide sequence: TGTGCCAGCAGTCCCGTTTGGTCCGAGTCCTATAATTCACCCCTCCACTTT.

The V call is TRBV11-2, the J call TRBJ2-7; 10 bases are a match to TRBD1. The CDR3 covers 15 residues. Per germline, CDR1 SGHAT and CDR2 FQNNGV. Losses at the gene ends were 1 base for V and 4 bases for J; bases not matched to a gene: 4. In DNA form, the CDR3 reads TGTGCCAGCAGCTTAGTCGGGACAGGGGCTTACGAGCAGTACTTC. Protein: CASSLVGTGAYEQYF. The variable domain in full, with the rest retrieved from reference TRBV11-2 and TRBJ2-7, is EAGVAQSPRYKIIEKRQSVAFWCNPISGHATLYWYQQILGQGPKLLIQFQNNGVVDDSQLPKDRFSAERLKGVDSTLKIQPAKLEDSAVYLCASSLVGTGAYEQYFGPGTRLTVT.

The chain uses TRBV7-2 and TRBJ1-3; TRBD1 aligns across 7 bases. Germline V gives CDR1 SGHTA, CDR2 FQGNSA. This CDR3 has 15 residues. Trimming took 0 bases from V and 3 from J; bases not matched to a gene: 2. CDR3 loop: CASSLARTGGNTIYF. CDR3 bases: TGTGCCAGCAGCTTAGCCCGGACAGGTGGAAACACCATATATTTT. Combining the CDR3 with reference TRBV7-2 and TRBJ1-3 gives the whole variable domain GAGVSQSPSNKVTEKGKDVELRCDPISGHTALYWYRQSLGQGLEFLIYFQGNSAPDKSGLPSDRFSAERTGGSVSTLTIQRTQQEDSAVYLCASSLARTGGNTIYFGEGSWLTVV.

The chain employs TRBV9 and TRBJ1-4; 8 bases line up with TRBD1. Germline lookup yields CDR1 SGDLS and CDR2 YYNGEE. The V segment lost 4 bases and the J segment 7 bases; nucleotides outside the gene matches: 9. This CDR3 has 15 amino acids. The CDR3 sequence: CASSPGQGLGEKLFF. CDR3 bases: TGTGCCAGCAGCCCAGGACAGGGTTTGGGTGAAAAACTGTTTTTT. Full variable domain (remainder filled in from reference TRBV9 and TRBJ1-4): DSGVTQTPKHLITATGQRVTLRCSPRSGDLSVYWYQQSLDQGLQFLIQYYNGEERAKGNILERFSAQQFPDLHSELNLSSLELGDSALYFCASSPGQGLGEKLFFGSGTQLSVL.

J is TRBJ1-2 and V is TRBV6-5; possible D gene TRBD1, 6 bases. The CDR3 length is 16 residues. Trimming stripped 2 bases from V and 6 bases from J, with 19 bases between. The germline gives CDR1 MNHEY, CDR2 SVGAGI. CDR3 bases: TGTGCCAGCAGTTACGCAGGGAAGGGGGTGAACGATGGCTACACCTTC. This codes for CASSYAGKGVNDGYTF.

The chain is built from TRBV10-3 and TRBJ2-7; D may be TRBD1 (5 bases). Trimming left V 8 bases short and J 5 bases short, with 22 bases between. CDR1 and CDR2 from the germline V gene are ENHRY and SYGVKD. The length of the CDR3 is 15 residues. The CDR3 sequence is CAILDISDSSHEQYF. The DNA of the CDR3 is TGTGCCATCCTGGACATCTCCGATTCTTCCCACGAGCAGTACTTC.

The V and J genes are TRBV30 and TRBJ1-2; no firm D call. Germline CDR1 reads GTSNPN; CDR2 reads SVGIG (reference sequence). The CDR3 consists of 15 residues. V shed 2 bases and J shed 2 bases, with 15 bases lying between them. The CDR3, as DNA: TGTGCCTGGAGTCGCCGACTGACCGTCAACTATGGCTACACCTTC. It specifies CAWSRRLTVNYGYTF.

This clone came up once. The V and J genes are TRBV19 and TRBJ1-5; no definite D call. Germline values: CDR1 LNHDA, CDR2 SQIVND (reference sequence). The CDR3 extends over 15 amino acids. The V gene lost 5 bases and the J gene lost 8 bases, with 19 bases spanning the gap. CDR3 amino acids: CASSSAVALVEPQHF. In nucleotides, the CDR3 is TGTGCCAGTAGTTCCGCGGTGGCGCTGGTGGAGCCCCAGCATTTT.

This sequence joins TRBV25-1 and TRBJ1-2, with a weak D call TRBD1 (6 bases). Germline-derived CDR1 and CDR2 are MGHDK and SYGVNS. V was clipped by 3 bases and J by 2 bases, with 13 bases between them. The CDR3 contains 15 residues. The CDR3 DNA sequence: TGTGCCAGCAGTGACCCGACAGGCTCAAACTATGGCTACACCTTC. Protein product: CASSDPTGSNYGYTF.